The 20 T cell receptor beta chains listed next were all sequenced from one sample in a study of blood T cell repertoires in COVID-19. TCRdb's copy holds only in-frame clones and misses some; the assay was immunoSEQ multiplex PCR. The sample lists a few hundred thousand clones, roughly 91% seen once, with approximately 2.9% in the top ten. What was sequenced was PBMCs or T cells enriched from blood (not recorded which). The receptors here all came from a woman aged 50 to 65 who had been exposed to COVID-19.

This clone showed up just once. The chain uses TRBV19 and TRBJ1-1; D unresolved. The germline V gene has CDR1 LNHDA and CDR2 SQIVND (reference sequence). This CDR3 is 14 amino acids long. The V end lost 3 bases, the J end lost 6 bases, and 14 bases lay between the germline ends. CDR3 DNA: TGTGCCAGTAGTATCAATAGCTTGGCGGCTGAAGCTTTCTTT. It encodes CASSINSLAAEAFF.

CDR3 amino acids: CASNEGNQPQHF. The CDR3 nucleotides read TGTGCCAGTAATGAGGGCAATCAGCCCCAGCATTTT. The chain uses TRBV19 and TRBJ1-5; D is unclear. CDR3 size: 12 residues. Germline CDR1 and CDR2: LNHDA and SQIVND (reference sequence). Trimming stripped 7 bases from V and 2 bases from J, with 6 bases between.

This chain links TRBV2 with TRBJ2-7; D possibly corresponds to TRBD1 (5 bases). Trimming took off 1 base at V and 1 base at J, with 8 bases between the two ends. This CDR3 region has 14 residues. Germline V gene data show CDR1 as SNHLY and CDR2 as FYNNEI. The CDR3 loop is CASSEGQGSYEQYF. CDR3 DNA sequence: TGTGCCAGCAGTGAAGGTCAGGGATCCTACGAGCAGTACTTC.

The sample holds one count of this clone. J is TRBJ2-2 and V is TRBV25-1; 9 bases align to TRBD1. This CDR3 spans 15 amino acids. J was trimmed by 5 bases and V by 2 bases; bases with no gene match: 3. Germline CDR1 and CDR2: MGHDK and SYGVNS. The CDR3 loop is CASSEVDRGTGELFF. CDR3 nucleotide sequence: TGTGCCAGCAGTGAAGTGGACAGGGGTACCGGGGAGCTGTTTTTT.

The gene calls are TRBV18 and TRBJ2-6; D is ambiguous. The CDR3 totals 15 residues. The V gene's germline CDR1 is KGHSH and CDR2 LQKENI. Trimming pared 3 bases from V and 0 bases from J, leaving 6 bases between. The CDR3 DNA follows: TGTGCCAGCTCACCTTCAAACTCTGGGGCCAACGTCCTGACTTTC. This encodes CASSPSNSGANVLTF. The variable domain in full, completed from reference TRBV18 and TRBJ2-6, reads NAGVMQNPRHLVRRRGQEARLRCSPMKGHSHVYWYRQLPEEGLKFMVYLQKENIIDESGMPKERFSAEFPKEGPSILRIQQVVRGDSAAYFCASSPSNSGANVLTFGAGSRLTVL.

The chain employs TRBV19 and TRBJ1-1; TRBD1 agrees at 7 bases. V lost 9 bases, J lost 1 base, and 2 bases stayed unmatched. The CDR3 spans 12 residues. Germline CDR1 LNHDA, CDR2 SQIVND (reference sequence). In nucleotides, the CDR3 is TGTGCCAGCAGGACAGGGAACACTGAAGCTTTCTTT. Amino acid sequence: CASRTGNTEAFF.

The V gene is TRBV19, the J gene TRBJ1-1, with 8 bases that match TRBD1. Trimming cost V 7 bases and J 3 bases; bases outside gene matches: 19. CDR1 and CDR2 from the germline V gene are LNHDA and SQIVND (reference sequence). There are 18 residues in the CDR3. CDR3 sequence: CASTHRPDRDGGDTEAFF. In DNA, the CDR3 is TGTGCCAGTACACATCGCCCGGACAGGGACGGAGGGGACACTGAAGCTTTCTTT.

V gene TRBV6-5 combines with J gene TRBJ1-5, with D possibly being TRBD1 (6 bases). This CDR3 region has 15 residues. Trimming removed 6 bases from V and 4 bases from J, with 16 bases in between. CDR1 and CDR2 (germline): MNHEY, SVGAGI. The CDR3 nucleotides are TGTGCCAGCAGCCTTAGACAGGTCGCTAATCAGCCCCAGCATTTT. Translation: CASSLRQVANQPQHF.

The chain links TRBV28 to TRBJ1-2; no reliable D call. The V gene's germline CDR1 is MDHEN and CDR2 SYDVKM. V dropped 3 bases and J dropped 2 bases, with 7 bases sitting between them. The length of the CDR3 is 13 residues. CDR3 sequence: CASSFSPNYGYTF. The CDR3, as DNA: TGTGCCAGCAGTTTTAGTCCGAACTATGGCTACACCTTC.

V gene TRBV30 combines with J gene TRBJ2-1, with D maybe TRBD1 (6 bases). CDR1 GTSNPN and CDR2 SVGIG come from the germline V gene (reference sequence). The CDR3 extends over 16 amino acids. V was pared by 3 bases and J by 0 bases, with 15 bases between. The CDR3: CAWRRIGTSSYNEQFF. CDR3 sequence (DNA): TGTGCCTGGAGGAGGATTGGGACAAGCTCCTACAATGAGCAGTTCTTC.

The gene calls are TRBV9 and TRBJ2-3; TRBD2 agrees at 8 bases. The CDR3 sequence is 15 residues long. The germline V gene has CDR1 SGDLS and CDR2 YYNGEE. The V gene end was trimmed by 1 base and the J gene end by 6 bases; junction bases not matched to a gene: 7. The CDR3 DNA follows: TGTGCCAGCAGCGTAATGAGCGGGGGTGGGGATACGCAGTATTTT. Its protein product is CASSVMSGGGDTQYF.

The V and J genes are TRBV4-1 and TRBJ1-6; 10 bases are a match to TRBD1. V shed 2 bases and J 10 bases; nucleotides not matched to a gene: 5. The germline V gene encodes CDR1 MGHRA and CDR2 YSYEKL. The CDR3 contains 15 residues. The chain's CDR3 is CASSQTRDRGSPLHF. The CDR3 DNA sequence: TGCGCCAGCAGCCAAACCCGGGACAGGGGCTCACCCCTCCACTTT.

The chain joins TRBV7-9 to TRBJ1-6, with D unclear. Germline lookup yields CDR1 SEHNR and CDR2 FQNEAQ (reference sequence). The CDR3 sequence is 14 residues long. V was shortened by 6 bases and J by 2 bases, with 8 bases between the two germline ends. The CDR3 DNA reads as TGTGCCAGCAGTAGGGAGACCTATAATTCACCCCTCCACTTT. This gives the protein CASSRETYNSPLHF.

The chain couples TRBV19 to TRBJ1-5; D remains unclear. The CDR3 spans 13 residues. Between the trimmed V and J ends, which lost 7 bases and 3 bases, there was a span of 10 bases. Looked up from germline, CDR1 is LNHDA and CDR2 is SQIVND (reference sequence). CDR3 DNA sequence: TGTGCCAGTAAGCGTCAGATCAATCAGCCCCAGCATTTT. Translating gives CASKRQINQPQHF.

This chain joins TRBV5-6 and TRBJ2-7; 7 positions match TRBD1. The CDR3 has 14 residues. Trimming took 0 bases from V and 2 from J; bases not matched to a gene: 2. CDR1 is SGHDT and CDR2 is YYEEEE in the germline V gene. The chain's CDR3 is CASSLGQGAYEQYF. The DNA for the CDR3 is TGTGCCAGCAGCTTGGGGCAGGGGGCCTACGAGCAGTACTTC.

The rearrangement links TRBV9 to TRBJ2-5; weak D call: TRBD2 (7 bases). Deletions cut 0 bases from V and 2 bases from J, with 11 bases between. CDR3 length: 15 amino acids. CDR1 and CDR2 from the germline V gene are SGDLS and YYNGEE. The CDR3 bases are TGTGCCAGCAGCGTAGCGGGGGGCCTACAAGAGACCCAGTACTTC. The encoded protein is CASSVAGGLQETQYF. The full variable domain, with the rest looked up from reference TRBV9 and TRBJ2-5, is DSGVTQTPKHLITATGQRVTLRCSPRSGDLSVYWYQQSLDQGLQFLIQYYNGEERAKGNILERFSAQQFPDLHSELNLSSLELGDSALYFCASSVAGGLQETQYFGPGTRLLVL.

Comments on this clone: Sequence at one end of the junction differs from germline and may be a read error. The CDR3 region is CASRLGEGVQHF. The CDR3 region has the DNA TGTGCCAGCAGGTTAGGTGAGGGGGTCCAGCATTTT. The rearrangement joins TRBV7-9 to TRBJ1-5, with a possible D match to TRBD1 (6 bases). Germline lookup yields CDR1 SEHNR and CDR2 FQNEAQ (reference sequence). This CDR3 has 12 amino acids.

The rearrangement joins TRBV28 to TRBJ1-5; D unresolved. Trimming left V 10 bases short and J 3 bases short, with 19 bases between. This CDR3 spans 15 amino acids. Germline V CDR1 and CDR2: MDHEN, SYDVKM. DNA of the CDR3: TGTGCCACCGTGACATCCCAGTTCCCCAATCAGCCCCAGCATTTT. Encoded protein: CATVTSQFPNQPQHF. The entire variable domain, with the rest obtained from reference TRBV28 and TRBJ1-5, is as follows: DVKVTQSSRYLVKRTGEKVFLECVQDMDHENMFWYRQDPGLGLRLIYFSYDVKMKEKGDIPEGYSVSREKKERFSLILESASTNQTSMYLCATVTSQFPNQPQHFGDGTRLSIL.

The chain employs TRBV5-1 and TRBJ2-7; D remains unclear. The length of the CDR3 is 15 residues. Germline assignment: CDR1 SGHRS and CDR2 YFSETQ. Trimming stripped 4 bases from V and 0 bases from J, with 14 bases between. Here the CDR3 DNA reads TGCGCCAGCAGCGCGACACCAGCAATCTCCTACGAGCAGTACTTC. It is translated as CASSATPAISYEQYF.

The CDR3 region is CASSRGGYSNEKLFF. CDR3 DNA: TGTGCCAGCTCACGCGGCGGATATTCTAATGAAAAACTGTTTTTT. The chain uses TRBV18 and TRBJ1-4; D not certain. Trimming took off 4 bases at V and 3 bases at J, with 12 bases between the two ends. This CDR3 contains 15 residues. The V gene's germline CDR1 is KGHSH and CDR2 LQKENI. The full variable domain, rest sourced from reference TRBV18 and TRBJ1-4, is NAGVMQNPRHLVRRRGQEARLRCSPMKGHSHVYWYRQLPEEGLKFMVYLQKENIIDESGMPKERFSAEFPKEGPSILRIQQVVRGDSAAYFCASSRGGYSNEKLFFGSGTQLSVL.